The rows below give T cell receptor beta chains drawn from one sample of a study of blood T cell repertoires in COVID-19. The data were produced by immunoSEQ multiplex PCR, yet TCRdb's version contains in-frame clones alone and is incomplete. The sample gives some 170,000 clones, approximately 86% of which show up once; around 1.4% is in the top ten. Sequencing used peripheral blood. Receptors originate from a woman aged 50 to 60 with acute or convalescent COVID-19. The CDR3 runs from the conserved cysteine through the conserved F or W. Some rows mark clone size as missing; the rest say once, few, many or name a class of expanded clone.

j_call v_call clone_size cdr3_aa
TRBJ1-2 TRBV6-5 . CASGSVATNYGYTF
TRBJ1-2 TRBV7-9 . CASSTGEWIGYTF
TRBJ1-2 TRBV11-3 . CASSLDESGPYGYTF
TRBJ2-5 TRBV7-2 once CASSLGALQETQYF
TRBJ1-3 TRBV11-3 . CASSQRGHTGNTIYF
TRBJ2-1 TRBV2 . CASSEAPGKNEQFF
TRBJ1-2 TRBV27 . CASTSRPGFNVRGYTF
TRBJ2-7 TRBV9 . CASSVGPGEQYF
TRBJ2-3 TRBV9 . CASSVLAGGRGDTQYF
TRBJ2-1 TRBV7-9 . CASSSLYSYNEQFF